A selection of T cell receptor beta chains follows, all from one sample in a study of blood T cell repertoires in COVID-19. Assay used: immunoSEQ multiplex PCR; TCRdb lists only in-frame clones, some missing. The table records about 210,000 clones, roughly four fifths of them present only once. Sequencing was carried out using peripheral blood. Receptors originate from a woman aged 45 to 65 with active or convalescent COVID-19. Each CDR3 is given with its conserved first and last residue. Clone size is stated in some rows and not others, as once, few, many or a class when expanded.

size | V | CDR3
few | TRBV5-1 | CASSVGTAGSGNTIYF
once | TRBV7-8 | CASSGGSLSSNQPQHF
. | TRBV5-1 | CASSSPGHHGSEQYF
. | TRBV12-5 | CASGLSGTSGSEQYF
. | TRBV21-1 | CASSKVGNPGGGYTF
. | TRBV5-1 | CASSLRGGTDTQYF
. | TRBV7-3 | CASSLTGQGAGTEAFF
. | TRBV14 | CASSQVTGYNSPLHF
. | TRBV28 | CASRLARWPLAGLDTQYF
once | TRBV9 | CASSPSRGTQYF
. | TRBV27 | CASSLSVRGNGYTF
. | TRBV2 | CAVPIGTGRGYTF
. | TRBV7-9 | CASSLAVAGDYGYTF
. | TRBV2 | CASGDSTNYGYTF
. | TRBV6-4 | CASSERAGDYNEQFF
. | TRBV7-9 | CASSLSGSPGNTIYF
. | TRBV10-3 | CAIRAGGEPEQFF
. | TRBV6-6 | CASSQAGGWYNEQFF
. | TRBV5-1 | CASSPTGGWGYGYTF
. | TRBV14 | CASSQGTAWDGYTF
. | TRBV10-1 | CASSARRVDSPLHF
. | TRBV5-1 | CASSFPGVNTEAFF
. | TRBV5-1 | CASSQQGQGRDYTF
. | TRBV11-3 | CASSYSRFGELFF
. | TRBV5-4 | CASTTAVSSYNEQFF
. | TRBV29-1 | CSSLSGTGESGYTF
. | TRBV18 | CASSPRRGVSTDTQYF
. | TRBV6-5 | CASRTGFTEAFF
once | TRBV7-8 | CASSLAPGGREAFF
. | TRBV9 | CASSVARDRGGEQYF
. | TRBV7-9 | CASSLGDRGRAEEQFF
. | TRBV19 | CASSLGTVLRSPQHF
. | TRBV25-1 | CASMSKQGNYGYTF
few | TRBV7-9 | CASSSPEGGYQGDTIYF
. | TRBV6-6 | CASNPDRGNNSPLHF
. | TRBV4-1 | CASSQTSGETQYF
many | TRBV6-1 | CASSEAGLAGPTYEQYF
. | TRBV6-5 | CASTLLNTGELFF
once | TRBV12-3/TRBV12-4 | CASSFPDFNEQFF
. | TRBV5-4 | CASSLGGTGGTDTQYF
. | TRBV2 | CASTGQGGDEKLFF
few | TRBV5-1 | CASSLAWQGYEQYF
. | TRBV7-9 | CASSLGLAQETQYF
. | TRBV19 | CASTAVSAGAQPQHF
. | TRBV12-2 | CASRHDRCYSNQPQHF
. | TRBV18 | CASSPDSLSGNTIYF
. | TRBV10-3 | CASGQGGVNTEAFF
once | TRBV27 | CASSTWTGGGNYGYTF
. | TRBV4-2 | CASSHASIAGGGETQYF
once | TRBV11-2 | CASRPTRGAEGEQFF